This T cell receptor (beta chain) stems from a study of identical twins (dated by TCRdb to the mid-2010s). Broadly, across the study: The study deep-sequenced TCR alpha and beta repertoires from monozygotic twins, unrelated adults of various ages and cord blood to test whether fetal clonotypes persist. To rule out contamination, replicate twin experiments were performed at different times with different library preparation protocols. Overall study results and their limits: Invariant T cells such as MAIT and iNKT could partly confound zero-insertion analyses, although diverse VJ usage argued against such confounding for most clonotypes. Excess twin sharing in beta out-of-frame sequences was weaker because fewer shared sequences lowered the signal-to-noise ratio. Abundant cord blood beta clonotypes carried fewer insertions; young adult naive repertoires showed a weaker similar trend, while memory repertoires showed none. Conclusions relied on cross-sectional statistical analysis, since the same donors could not be followed over many years. Compared with coincidental sharing between unrelated individuals, out-of-frame TCR alpha sequences shared between twins had an excess of sequences with low generation probability. Recombination models systematically underestimated out-of-frame TCR alpha sharing in monozygotic twins but agreed with sharing between unrelated individuals.

Every donor was a healthy Caucasian. Reading from cysteine to phenylalanine, the CDR3 counts 17 amino acids. Solely the CDR3 DNA is kept, with 51 bases framed from the first base. V loses 0 bases, J loses 0 bases, and the germline ends lie 14 bases apart. From a lookup of the germline V gene (reference sequence), CDR1 and CDR2 are DFQATT and SNEGSKA. Receptor amplification or capture employed 5' RACE. Sequenced on an Illumina HiSeq 2000. Template switching introduced a universal primer binding site; the final cDNA contained a unique molecular identifier, enabling accurate counting of TCR cDNA molecules. Specific primers in the conserved constant-segment region were used to synthesize first-strand cDNA for TCR alpha and beta chains. Each cDNA library was double barcoded, with a SMART-Mk sample barcode plus Illumina barcodes, to control for contamination. TruSeq adapter sequences along with Illumina sample barcodes were introduced in two successive PCR steps. The Illumina HiSeq platform was used with custom primers to sequence TCR alpha and beta cDNA libraries. Regarding the original processing steps: Raw reads were processed with MiGEC to extract unique molecular identifiers, and MiXCR was used to determine CDR3 positions. For each individual, recombination models were inferred using an EM algorithm with the repgenHMM and IGoR tools. The tcR package in R was used for shared clonotype analysis, with sharing normalized by the product of cloneset sizes. Out-of-frame nonproductive sequences were analyzed to study raw recombination free of thymic and clonal selection effects. TCRdb took the public reads, trimmed them with fastp at Q25, ran MiXCR for clone calling and kept in-frame beta chains. Identical CDR3 protein sequences are pooled into one entry, listed with their most common genes and DNA. TCRdb's processing, not the study's, gives the V and J calls here. The sample table contains 1.5 million to 2 million distinct CDR3 sequences; only one count was recorded for less than 40% of them. The ten largest clones represent 0.27% of the sample.

As to this clonotype: Its antigen is not yet known. It has no much larger one-base neighbor in the sample; base qualities were not kept.

The chain is assembled from TRBV20-1 and TRBJ2-2; tentative D gene TRBD2, with 5 bases matching. Material: cord blood. The receptor was derived from a newborn girl in good health. The DNA is TGCAGTGCTAGAGATGGCCAAGCGGTTACGAACACCGGGGAGCTGTTTTTT. Its product reads: CSARDGQAVTNTGELFF.